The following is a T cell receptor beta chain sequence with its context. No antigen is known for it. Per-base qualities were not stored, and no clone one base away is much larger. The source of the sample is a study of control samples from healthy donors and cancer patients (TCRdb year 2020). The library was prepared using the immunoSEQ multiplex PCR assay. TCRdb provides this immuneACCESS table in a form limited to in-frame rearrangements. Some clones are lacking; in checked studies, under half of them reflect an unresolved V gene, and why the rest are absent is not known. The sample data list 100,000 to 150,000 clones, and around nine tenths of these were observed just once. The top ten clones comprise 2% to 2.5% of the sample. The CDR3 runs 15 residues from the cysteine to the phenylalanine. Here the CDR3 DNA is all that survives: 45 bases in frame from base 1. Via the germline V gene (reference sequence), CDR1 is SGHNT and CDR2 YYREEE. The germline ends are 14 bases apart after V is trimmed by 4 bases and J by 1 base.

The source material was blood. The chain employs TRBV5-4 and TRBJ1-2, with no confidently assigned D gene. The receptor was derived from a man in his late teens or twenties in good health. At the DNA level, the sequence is TGTGCCAGCAGCCCTACGTGGTCCCATAACTATGGCTACACCTTC. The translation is CASSPTWSHNYGYTF. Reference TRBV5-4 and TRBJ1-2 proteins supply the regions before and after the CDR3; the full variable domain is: ETGVTQSPTHLIKTRGQQVTLRCSSQSGHNTVSWYQQALGQGPQFIFQYYREEENGRGNFPPRFSGLQFPNYSSELNVNALELDDSALYLCASSPTWSHNYGYTFGSGTRLTVV.